A selection of T cell receptor beta chains follows, all from one sample in a study of blood T cell repertoires in COVID-19. Clones were sequenced by immunoSEQ multiplex PCR, and TCRdb holds only the in-frame ones, with some missing. The sample has approximately 70,000 clones, 91% seen once. Sequenced input: peripheral blood. The receptor source for this set is a woman aged 60-70 years with active COVID-19. CDR3s include the opening cysteine and the closing phenylalanine or tryptophan. A D gene is named only where the DNA matches it firmly. Clone size is not always given. Where it is, it says once, few, many or a class for expanded clones.

v_call: TRBV29-1; d_call: TRBD2; clone_size: -; j_call: TRBJ2-5; cdr3_nt: TGCAGCGTAGCGGGATGGTCGGAGACCCAGTACTTC; cdr3_aa: CSVAGWSETQYF
v_call: TRBV27; d_call: -; clone_size: -; j_call: TRBJ1-5; cdr3_nt: TGTGCCAGCAGTCCTTATCAGGGATGGAGCAATCAGCCCCAGCATTTT; cdr3_aa: CASSPYQGWSNQPQHF
v_call: TRBV18; d_call: TRBD2; clone_size: -; j_call: TRBJ2-7; cdr3_nt: TGTGCCAGCTCCCTCGGGACTAGAGGGTTCGAGCAGTACTTC; cdr3_aa: CASSLGTRGFEQYF
v_call: TRBV11-2; d_call: TRBD1; clone_size: -; j_call: TRBJ1-2; cdr3_nt: TGTGCCAGCAGCCCGGGACAGGGTGTCTATGGCTACACCTTC; cdr3_aa: CASSPGQGVYGYTF
v_call: TRBV6-5; d_call: TRBD2; clone_size: -; j_call: TRBJ2-7; cdr3_nt: TGTGCCAGCAGTCTAGGAGGTAGCGGGAACTACGAGCAGTACTTC; cdr3_aa: CASSLGGSGNYEQYF
v_call: TRBV18; d_call: TRBD1; clone_size: -; j_call: TRBJ1-6; cdr3_nt: TGTGCCAGCGCTTCGGGACAGTATAATTCACCCCTCCACTTT; cdr3_aa: CASASGQYNSPLHF
v_call: TRBV27; d_call: TRBD1; clone_size: -; j_call: TRBJ2-1; cdr3_nt: TGTGCCACCAGACAGGGGGCGGGCAATGAGCAGTTCTTC; cdr3_aa: CATRQGAGNEQFF
v_call: TRBV28; d_call: -; clone_size: -; j_call: TRBJ2-7; cdr3_nt: TGTGCCAGCTCCAAGGCAGGGTCAGGGAACTACGAGCAGTACTTC; cdr3_aa: CASSKAGSGNYEQYF
v_call: TRBV5-6; d_call: -; clone_size: once; j_call: TRBJ2-3; cdr3_nt: TGTGCCAGCAGCTTGGGCGCAGATACGCAGTATTTT; cdr3_aa: CASSLGADTQYF
v_call: TRBV3-1/TRBV3-2; d_call: -; clone_size: -; j_call: TRBJ2-1; cdr3_nt: TGTGCCAGCAGCTCTGTATATGTAGGGGGAAGTTACAATGAGCAGTTCTTC; cdr3_aa: CASSSVYVGGSYNEQFF
v_call: TRBV14; d_call: -; clone_size: -; j_call: TRBJ1-1; cdr3_nt: TGTGCCAGCAGCCCCTCTAACACTGAAGCTTTCTTT; cdr3_aa: CASSPSNTEAFF
v_call: TRBV9; d_call: TRBD2; clone_size: -; j_call: TRBJ2-1; cdr3_nt: TGTGCCAGCAGCTTTGGACTAGCGGCTACCTACAATGAGCAGTTCTTC; cdr3_aa: CASSFGLAATYNEQFF
v_call: TRBV15; d_call: -; clone_size: -; j_call: TRBJ2-6; cdr3_nt: TGTGCCACCAGCAGCGGAGTATCTGGGGCCAACGTCCTGACTTTC; cdr3_aa: CATSSGVSGANVLTF
v_call: TRBV7-9; d_call: TRBD1; clone_size: -; j_call: TRBJ1-2; cdr3_nt: TGTGCCAGCAGCCTCTCCGGGACAGGGTCTCCAGGCTACACCTTC; cdr3_aa: CASSLSGTGSPGYTF
v_call: TRBV7-2; d_call: -; clone_size: -; j_call: TRBJ2-2; cdr3_nt: TGTGCCAGCAGCGTTTACAGGCTCACCGGGGAGCTGTTTTTT; cdr3_aa: CASSVYRLTGELFF
v_call: TRBV12-3/TRBV12-4; d_call: -; clone_size: -; j_call: TRBJ1-5; cdr3_nt: TGTGCCAGCAGTTACAGCCTCAATCAGCCCCAGCATTTT; cdr3_aa: CASSYSLNQPQHF
v_call: TRBV19; d_call: TRBD1; clone_size: -; j_call: TRBJ2-4; cdr3_nt: TGTGCCAGTAGTCTCGGGACAGGGAGGACCGCAACGGGAGACATTCAGTACTTC; cdr3_aa: CASSLGTGRTATGDIQYF
v_call: TRBV5-4; d_call: -; clone_size: -; j_call: TRBJ2-1; cdr3_nt: TGTGCCAGCAGCTTGGTCAAAGTGCTTCGGGGGACAGACAATGAGCAGTTCTTC; cdr3_aa: CASSLVKVLRGTDNEQFF
v_call: TRBV28; d_call: -; clone_size: once; j_call: TRBJ1-2; cdr3_nt: TGTGCCAGCAGTTTCCCCACAGGCGTCTATGGCTACACCTTC; cdr3_aa: CASSFPTGVYGYTF
v_call: TRBV20-1; d_call: -; clone_size: -; j_call: TRBJ1-1; cdr3_nt: TGCAGTGCTAGTACGGAGAGATTGAACACTGAAGCTTTCTTT; cdr3_aa: CSASTERLNTEAFF
v_call: TRBV5-1; d_call: TRBD1; clone_size: once; j_call: TRBJ1-2; cdr3_nt: TGCGCCAGCAGCTTACAGGGGCAGGCCTATGGCTACACCTTC; cdr3_aa: CASSLQGQAYGYTF
v_call: TRBV28; d_call: -; clone_size: -; j_call: TRBJ1-4; cdr3_nt: TGTGCCAGCAGTCGGGAGACTAATGAAAAACTGTTTTTT; cdr3_aa: CASSRETNEKLFF
v_call: TRBV2; d_call: TRBD2; clone_size: -; j_call: TRBJ2-7; cdr3_nt: TGTGCCAGCAGTCCCAATAGCGGGAGGAGCTCCTACGAGCAGTACTTC; cdr3_aa: CASSPNSGRSSYEQYF
v_call: TRBV5-5; d_call: TRBD1; clone_size: few; j_call: TRBJ2-7; cdr3_nt: TGTGCCAGCACCAGACAGGGAACCTACGAGCAGTACTTC; cdr3_aa: CASTRQGTYEQYF
v_call: TRBV12-3/TRBV12-4; d_call: TRBD2; clone_size: -; j_call: TRBJ2-1; cdr3_nt: TGTGCCAGCAGTTTAGGGTCTAGCGGGAAGCAGTTCTTC; cdr3_aa: CASSLGSSGKQFF
v_call: TRBV5-1; d_call: -; clone_size: -; j_call: TRBJ1-2; cdr3_nt: TGCGCCAGCAGTTCGAAAGACCAGACAAATTCCTATGGCTACACCTTC; cdr3_aa: CASSSKDQTNSYGYTF
v_call: TRBV4-2; d_call: TRBD2; clone_size: few; j_call: TRBJ2-3; cdr3_nt: TGTGCCAGCAGCCAAGCCCGGGGGGGGGTCACAGATACGCAGTATTTT; cdr3_aa: CASSQARGGVTDTQYF
v_call: TRBV29-1; d_call: -; clone_size: -; j_call: TRBJ1-5; cdr3_nt: TGCAGAGACAGAGGGCCCCAGCATTTT; cdr3_aa: CRDRGPQHF
v_call: TRBV7-9; d_call: -; clone_size: -; j_call: TRBJ2-3; cdr3_nt: TGTGCCAGCAGCTTCGGAGGGAGCGCAGATACGCAGTATTTT; cdr3_aa: CASSFGGSADTQYF
v_call: TRBV30; d_call: TRBD2; clone_size: -; j_call: TRBJ2-1; cdr3_nt: TGTGCCGGAAGACTAGCGGGAGTCGTCAATGAGCAGTTCTTC; cdr3_aa: CAGRLAGVVNEQFF
v_call: TRBV28; d_call: TRBD1; clone_size: few; j_call: TRBJ2-1; cdr3_nt: TGTGCCAGCAGTTCGCCCGACAGGGGGCTCGATGAGCAGTTCTTC; cdr3_aa: CASSSPDRGLDEQFF
v_call: TRBV5-1; d_call: TRBD2; clone_size: few; j_call: TRBJ2-3; cdr3_nt: TGCGCCAGCAGCTTAGGACTAGCGGGAGTGAGTGGGACAGATACGCAGTATTTT; cdr3_aa: CASSLGLAGVSGTDTQYF
v_call: TRBV20-1; d_call: TRBD2; clone_size: -; j_call: TRBJ2-1; cdr3_nt: TGCAGTGCTAGTGGGCGGGAGGGCCGGTTGGGGTCCTACAATGAGCAGTTCTTC; cdr3_aa: CSASGREGRLGSYNEQFF
v_call: TRBV30; d_call: -; clone_size: -; j_call: TRBJ2-7; cdr3_nt: TGTGCCTGGGGGATGGGGGGAGTGACCTACGAGCAGTACTTC; cdr3_aa: CAWGMGGVTYEQYF
v_call: TRBV19; d_call: -; clone_size: -; j_call: TRBJ1-5; cdr3_nt: TGTGCCAGTAGTATGGCATCTGGCAATCAGCCCCAGCATTTT; cdr3_aa: CASSMASGNQPQHF
v_call: TRBV18; d_call: TRBD2; clone_size: -; j_call: TRBJ2-5; cdr3_nt: TGTGCCAGCTCACCAGGTGGCGGGAGTAGGGAGACCCAGTACTTC; cdr3_aa: CASSPGGGSRETQYF